The source of this T cell receptor beta chain is a study of blood T cell repertoires in COVID-19. TCRdb keeps only in-frame clones here, not all; method: immunoSEQ multiplex PCR. Of more than 65,000 clones listed, 80% to 85% are singletons. The CDR3 contains 14 residues. Germline CDR1 is MNHEY and CDR2 is SVGAGI. Unmatched junction bases numbered 4, after V lost 5 bases and J lost 4 bases. The TCR was taken from a woman aged 80 or over with acute or convalescent COVID-19. This chain uses TRBV6-5 with TRBJ2-3; the match to TRBD1 covers 9 bases. Sequenced input: peripheral blood. CDR3 loop: CASSKDRGPDTQYF. The CDR3 DNA reads TGTGCCAGCAGTAAGGACAGGGGCCCAGATACGCAGTATTTT.